This T cell receptor beta chain derives from a study of breast tumors, draining lymph nodes, adjacent tissues. V was pared by 0 bases and J by 4 bases, with 5 bases between. The germline CDR1 and CDR2 sequences are SGHTA and FQGTGA. The CDR3 consists of 13 residues. This clonotype was seen repeatedly, ten times or more. TCRdb reanalysed the multiplex PCR reads using MiXCR and keeps one entry per CDR3 protein. Seen here are about 100,000 distinct CDR3 sequences, about 20% observed once, and the top ten hold 1% to 1.5%. Breast cancer patients provided tissue from their axillary draining lymph nodes. The source is a female donor with breast cancer. Some clones in this sample may be carry-over from other donors' samples. The chain couples TRBV7-3 to TRBJ2-3; perhaps TRBD2 as D (5 bases). Specimen: axillary lymph node tissue. CDR3 coding DNA: TGTGCCAGCAGCTTAACGCGGGCAGATACGCAGTATTTT. It is translated as CASSLTRADTQYF.